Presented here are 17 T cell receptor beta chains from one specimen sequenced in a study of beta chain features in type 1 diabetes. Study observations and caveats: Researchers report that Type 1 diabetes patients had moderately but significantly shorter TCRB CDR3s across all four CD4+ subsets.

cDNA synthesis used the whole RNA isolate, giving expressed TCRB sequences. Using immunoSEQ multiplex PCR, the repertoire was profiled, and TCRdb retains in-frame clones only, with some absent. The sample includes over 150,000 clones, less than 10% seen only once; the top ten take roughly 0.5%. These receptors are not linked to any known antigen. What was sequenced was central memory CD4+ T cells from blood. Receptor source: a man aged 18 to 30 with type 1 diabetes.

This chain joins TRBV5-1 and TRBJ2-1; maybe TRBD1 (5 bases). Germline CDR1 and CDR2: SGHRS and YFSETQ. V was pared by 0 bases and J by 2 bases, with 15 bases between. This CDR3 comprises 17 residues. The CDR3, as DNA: TGCGCCAGCAGCTTGGAAGGGGCGTCCTGGACCTACAATGAGCAGTTCTTC. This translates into CASSLEGASWTYNEQFF. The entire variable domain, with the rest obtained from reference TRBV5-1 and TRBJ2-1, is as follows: KAGVTQTPRYLIKTRGQQVTLSCSPISGHRSVSWYQQTPGQGLQFLFEYFSETQRNKGNFPGRFSGRQFSNSRSEMNVSTLELGDSALYLCASSLEGASWTYNEQFFGPGTRLTVL.

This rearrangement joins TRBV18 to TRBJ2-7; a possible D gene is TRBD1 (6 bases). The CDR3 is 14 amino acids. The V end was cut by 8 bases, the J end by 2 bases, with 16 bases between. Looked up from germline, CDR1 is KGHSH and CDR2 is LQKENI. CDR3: CASTQSTGAYEQYF. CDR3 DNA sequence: TGTGCCAGCACACAATCGACAGGAGCCTACGAGCAGTACTTC.

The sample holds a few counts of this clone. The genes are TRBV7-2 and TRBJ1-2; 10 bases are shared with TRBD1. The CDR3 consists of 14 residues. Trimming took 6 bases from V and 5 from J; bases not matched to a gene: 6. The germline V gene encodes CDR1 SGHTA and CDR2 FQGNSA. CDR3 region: CASRRTGGTYGYTF. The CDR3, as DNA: TGTGCCAGCAGAAGGACAGGGGGGACATATGGCTACACCTTC.

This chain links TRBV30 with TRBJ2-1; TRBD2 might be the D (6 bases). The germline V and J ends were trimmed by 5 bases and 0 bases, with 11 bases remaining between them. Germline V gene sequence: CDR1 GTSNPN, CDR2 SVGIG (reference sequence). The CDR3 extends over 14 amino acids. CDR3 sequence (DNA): TGTGCCTGGGACCGGGGGAGCTCCTACAATGAGCAGTTCTTC. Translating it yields CAWDRGSSYNEQFF.

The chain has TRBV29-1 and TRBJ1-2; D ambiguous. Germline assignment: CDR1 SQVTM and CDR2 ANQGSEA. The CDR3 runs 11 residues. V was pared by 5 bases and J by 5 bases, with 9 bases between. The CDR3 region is CSVFDGYGYTF. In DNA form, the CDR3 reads TGCAGCGTTTTCGACGGGTATGGCTACACCTTC.

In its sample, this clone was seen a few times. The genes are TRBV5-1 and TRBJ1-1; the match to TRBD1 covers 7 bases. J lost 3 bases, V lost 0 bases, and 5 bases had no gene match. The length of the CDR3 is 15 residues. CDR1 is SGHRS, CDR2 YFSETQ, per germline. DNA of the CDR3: TGCGCCAGCAGCTTGGGAACAGGGGATCACACTGAAGCTTTCTTT. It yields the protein CASSLGTGDHTEAFF.

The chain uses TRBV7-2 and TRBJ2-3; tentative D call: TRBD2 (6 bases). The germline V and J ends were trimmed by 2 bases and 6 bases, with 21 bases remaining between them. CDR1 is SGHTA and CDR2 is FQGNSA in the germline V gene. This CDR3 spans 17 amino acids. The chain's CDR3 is CASSLRPGTSKGDTQYF. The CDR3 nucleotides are TGTGCCAGCAGCTTACGCCCGGGGACTTCTAAGGGGGATACGCAGTATTTT.

Here the CDR3 DNA reads TGTGCCAGCAGCCCGGACAGTACTAACTATGGCTACACCTTC. Translated: CASSPDSTNYGYTF. The chain is built from TRBV5-4 and TRBJ1-2; perhaps TRBD1 as D (6 bases). This CDR3 region has 14 residues. CDR1 is SGHNT, CDR2 YYREEE, per germline (reference sequence). Trimming took off 4 bases at V and 0 bases at J, with 10 bases between the two ends.

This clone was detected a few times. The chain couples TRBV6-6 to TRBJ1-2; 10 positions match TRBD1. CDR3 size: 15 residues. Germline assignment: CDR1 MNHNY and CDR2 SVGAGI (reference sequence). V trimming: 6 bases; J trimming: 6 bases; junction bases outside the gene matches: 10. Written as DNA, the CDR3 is TGTGCCAGCAGGCCTCTTCTGGACAGGGGGAATGGCTACACCTTC. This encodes CASRPLLDRGNGYTF.

The CDR3 loop reads CASSPTGGGKTQYF. CDR3 bases: TGTGCCAGCAGCCCCACCGGGGGGGGGAAGACCCAGTACTTC. The chain joins TRBV7-2 to TRBJ2-5; 8 positions match TRBD2. The CDR3 covers 14 residues. The V gene's germline CDR1 is SGHTA and CDR2 FQGNSA. Trimming took 5 bases from V and 6 from J; bases not matched to a gene: 8.

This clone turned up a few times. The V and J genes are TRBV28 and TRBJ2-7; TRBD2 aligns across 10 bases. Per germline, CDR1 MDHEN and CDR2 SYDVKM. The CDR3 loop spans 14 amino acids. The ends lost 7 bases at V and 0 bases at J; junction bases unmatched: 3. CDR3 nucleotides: TGTGCCAGCATGTTAGCGGGAGGCTCCTACGAGCAGTACTTC. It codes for CASMLAGGSYEQYF.

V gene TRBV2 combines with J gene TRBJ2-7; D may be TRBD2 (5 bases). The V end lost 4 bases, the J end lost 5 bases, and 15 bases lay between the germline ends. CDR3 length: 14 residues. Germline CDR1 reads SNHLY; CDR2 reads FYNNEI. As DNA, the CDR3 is TGTGCCAGCAGTGGGCGGGCCTTTGGGGACGAGCAGTACTTC. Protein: CASSGRAFGDEQYF. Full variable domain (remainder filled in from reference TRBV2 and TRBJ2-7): EPEVTQTPSHQVTQMGQEVILRCVPISNHLYFYWYRQILGQKVEFLVSFYNNEISEKSEIFDDQFSVERPDGSNFTLKIRSTKLEDSAMYFCASSGRAFGDEQYFGPGTRLTVT.

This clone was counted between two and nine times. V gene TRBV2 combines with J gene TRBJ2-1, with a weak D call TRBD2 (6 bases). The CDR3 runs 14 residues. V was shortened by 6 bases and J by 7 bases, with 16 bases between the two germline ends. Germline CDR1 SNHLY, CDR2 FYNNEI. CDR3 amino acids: CASSRMGGGNEQFF. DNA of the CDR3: TGTGCCAGCAGCCGGATGGGGGGTGGAAATGAGCAGTTCTTC.

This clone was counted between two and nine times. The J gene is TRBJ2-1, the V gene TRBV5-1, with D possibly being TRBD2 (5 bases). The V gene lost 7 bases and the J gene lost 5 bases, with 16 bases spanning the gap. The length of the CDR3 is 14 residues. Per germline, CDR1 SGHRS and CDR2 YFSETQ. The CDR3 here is CASGPFPGNNEQFF. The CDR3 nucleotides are TGCGCCAGCGGCCCATTTCCGGGGAACAATGAGCAGTTCTTC.

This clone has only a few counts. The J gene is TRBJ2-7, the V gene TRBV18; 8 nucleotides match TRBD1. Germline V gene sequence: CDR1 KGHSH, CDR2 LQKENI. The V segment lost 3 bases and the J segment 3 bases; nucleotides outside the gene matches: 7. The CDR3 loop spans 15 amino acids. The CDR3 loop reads CASSPPGTGHYEQYF. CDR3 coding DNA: TGTGCCAGCTCACCGCCCGGGACAGGACACTACGAGCAGTACTTC. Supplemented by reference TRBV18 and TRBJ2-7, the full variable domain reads NAGVMQNPRHLVRRRGQEARLRCSPMKGHSHVYWYRQLPEEGLKFMVYLQKENIIDESGMPKERFSAEFPKEGPSILRIQQVVRGDSAAYFCASSPPGTGHYEQYFGPGTRLTVT.

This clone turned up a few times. CDR3 residues: CSVEKAVRETQYF. The CDR3 DNA follows: TGCAGCGTTGAAAAAGCGGTCAGGGAGACCCAGTACTTC. This chain joins TRBV29-1 and TRBJ2-5; D perhaps matches TRBD2 (5 bases). Germline V gives CDR1 SQVTM, CDR2 ANQGSEA. This CDR3 is built from 13 residues. The V end was cut by 2 bases, the J end by 5 bases, with 12 bases between.

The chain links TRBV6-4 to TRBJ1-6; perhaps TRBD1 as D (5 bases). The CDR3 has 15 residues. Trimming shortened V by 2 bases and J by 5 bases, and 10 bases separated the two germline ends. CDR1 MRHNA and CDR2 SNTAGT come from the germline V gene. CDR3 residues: CASSDGGTNNSPLHF. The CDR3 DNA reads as TGTGCCAGCAGTGACGGGGGGACTAATAATTCACCCCTCCACTTT.